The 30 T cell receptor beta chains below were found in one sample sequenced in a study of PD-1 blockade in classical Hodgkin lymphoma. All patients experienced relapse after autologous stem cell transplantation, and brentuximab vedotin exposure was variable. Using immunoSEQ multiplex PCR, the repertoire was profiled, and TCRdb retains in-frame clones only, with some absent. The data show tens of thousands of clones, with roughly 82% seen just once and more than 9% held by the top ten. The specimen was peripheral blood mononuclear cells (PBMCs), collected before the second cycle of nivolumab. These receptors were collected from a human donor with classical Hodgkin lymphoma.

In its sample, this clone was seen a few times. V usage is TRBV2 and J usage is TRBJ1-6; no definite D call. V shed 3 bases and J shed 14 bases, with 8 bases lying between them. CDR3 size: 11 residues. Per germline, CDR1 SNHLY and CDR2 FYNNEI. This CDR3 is CASSDREALHF. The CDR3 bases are TGTGCCAGCAGTGACCGGGAGGCCCTCCACTTT.

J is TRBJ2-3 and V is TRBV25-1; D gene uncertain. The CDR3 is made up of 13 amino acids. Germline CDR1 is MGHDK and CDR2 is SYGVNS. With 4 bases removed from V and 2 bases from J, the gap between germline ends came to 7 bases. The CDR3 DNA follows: TGTGCCAGCAGTGTACAGTTCACAGATACGCAGTATTTT. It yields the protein CASSVQFTDTQYF.

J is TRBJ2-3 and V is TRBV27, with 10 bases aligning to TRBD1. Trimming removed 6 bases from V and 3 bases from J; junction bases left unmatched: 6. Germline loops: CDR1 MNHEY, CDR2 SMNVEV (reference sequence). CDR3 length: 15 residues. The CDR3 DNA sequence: TGTGCCAGCAGCAACCGGGACAGGGGAACAGATACGCAGTATTTT. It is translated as CASSNRDRGTDTQYF.

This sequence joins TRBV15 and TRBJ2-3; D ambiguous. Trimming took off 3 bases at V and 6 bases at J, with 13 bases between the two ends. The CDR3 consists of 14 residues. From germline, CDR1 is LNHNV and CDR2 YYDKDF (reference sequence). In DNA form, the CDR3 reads TGTGCCACCAGCAGGACAAATCGTGCGGATACGCAGTATTTT. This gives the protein CATSRTNRADTQYF.

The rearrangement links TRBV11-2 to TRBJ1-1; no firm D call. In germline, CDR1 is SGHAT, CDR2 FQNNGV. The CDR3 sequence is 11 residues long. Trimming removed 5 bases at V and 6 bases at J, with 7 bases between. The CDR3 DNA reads TGTGCCAGCAGCCCCGAGTCTGAAGCTTTCTTT. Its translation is CASSPESEAFF.

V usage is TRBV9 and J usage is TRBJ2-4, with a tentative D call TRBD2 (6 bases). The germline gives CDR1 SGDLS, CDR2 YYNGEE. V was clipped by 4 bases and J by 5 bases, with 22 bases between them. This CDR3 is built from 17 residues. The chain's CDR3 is CASSTPLSREDENIQYF. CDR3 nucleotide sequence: TGTGCCAGCAGCACCCCCCTCTCCAGGGAGGATGAAAACATTCAGTACTTC.

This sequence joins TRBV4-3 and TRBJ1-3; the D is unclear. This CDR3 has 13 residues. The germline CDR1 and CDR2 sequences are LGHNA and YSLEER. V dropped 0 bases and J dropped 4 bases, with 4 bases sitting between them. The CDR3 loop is CASSQDRGNTIYF. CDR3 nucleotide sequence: TGCGCCAGCAGCCAAGATCGGGGAAACACCATATATTTT.

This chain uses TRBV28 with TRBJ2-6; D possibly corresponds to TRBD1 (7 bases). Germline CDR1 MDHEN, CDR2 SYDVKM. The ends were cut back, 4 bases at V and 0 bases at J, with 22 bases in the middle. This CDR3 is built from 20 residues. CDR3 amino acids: CASSSRVEQGRGSGANVLTF. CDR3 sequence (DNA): TGTGCCAGCAGTTCCAGGGTAGAACAGGGGCGGGGCTCTGGGGCCAACGTCCTGACTTTC.

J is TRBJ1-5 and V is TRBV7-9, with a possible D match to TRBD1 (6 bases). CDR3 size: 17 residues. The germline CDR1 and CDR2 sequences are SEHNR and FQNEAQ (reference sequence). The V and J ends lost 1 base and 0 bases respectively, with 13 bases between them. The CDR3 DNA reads TGTGCCAGCAGCTTAGGGTCAGGGGACTATAGCAATCAGCCCCAGCATTTT. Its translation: CASSLGSGDYSNQPQHF.

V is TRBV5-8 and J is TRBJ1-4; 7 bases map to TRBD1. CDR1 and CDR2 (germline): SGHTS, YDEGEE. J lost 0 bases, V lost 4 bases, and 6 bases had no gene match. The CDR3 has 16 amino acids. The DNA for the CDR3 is TGTGCCAGCAGCCGGGGACAGCCCGCAACTAATGAAAAACTGTTTTTT. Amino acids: CASSRGQPATNEKLFF. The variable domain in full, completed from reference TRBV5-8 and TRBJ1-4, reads EAGVTQSPTHLIKTRGQQATLRCSPISGHTSVYWYQQALGLGLQFLLWYDEGEERNRGNFPPRFSGRQFPNYSSELNVNALELEDSALYLCASSRGQPATNEKLFFGSGTQLSVL.

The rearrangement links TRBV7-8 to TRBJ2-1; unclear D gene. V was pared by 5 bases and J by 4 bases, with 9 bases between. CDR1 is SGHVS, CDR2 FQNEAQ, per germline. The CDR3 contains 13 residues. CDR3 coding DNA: TGTGCCAGCAGCCCATCGAGGTACAATGAGCAGTTCTTC. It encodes CASSPSRYNEQFF.

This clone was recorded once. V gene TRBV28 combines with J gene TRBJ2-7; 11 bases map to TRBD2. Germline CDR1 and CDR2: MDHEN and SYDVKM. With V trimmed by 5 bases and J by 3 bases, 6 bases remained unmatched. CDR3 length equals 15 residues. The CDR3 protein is CASSQPSGGNYEQYF. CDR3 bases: TGTGCCAGCAGTCAACCTAGCGGGGGGAACTACGAGCAGTACTTC.

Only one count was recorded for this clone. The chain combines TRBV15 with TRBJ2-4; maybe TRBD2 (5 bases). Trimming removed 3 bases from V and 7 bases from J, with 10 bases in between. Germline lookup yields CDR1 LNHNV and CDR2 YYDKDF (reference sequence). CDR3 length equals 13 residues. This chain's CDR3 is CATSSDTGNIQYF. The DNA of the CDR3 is TGTGCCACCAGCAGCGACACGGGGAACATTCAGTACTTC.

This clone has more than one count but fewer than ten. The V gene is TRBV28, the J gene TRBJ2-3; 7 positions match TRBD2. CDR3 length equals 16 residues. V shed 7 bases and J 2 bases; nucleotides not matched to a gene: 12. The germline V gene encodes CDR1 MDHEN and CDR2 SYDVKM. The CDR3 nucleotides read TGTGCCAGCAACCCTATGTTCGGGGGGAACACAGATACGCAGTATTTT. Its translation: CASNPMFGGNTDTQYF.

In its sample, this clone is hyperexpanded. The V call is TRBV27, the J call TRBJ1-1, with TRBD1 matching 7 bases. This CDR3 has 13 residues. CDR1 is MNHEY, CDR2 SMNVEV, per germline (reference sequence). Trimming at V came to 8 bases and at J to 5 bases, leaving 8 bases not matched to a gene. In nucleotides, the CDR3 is TGTGCCAGCTCACAAGGGGGCCTGACTGAAGCTTTCTTT. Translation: CASSQGGLTEAFF.

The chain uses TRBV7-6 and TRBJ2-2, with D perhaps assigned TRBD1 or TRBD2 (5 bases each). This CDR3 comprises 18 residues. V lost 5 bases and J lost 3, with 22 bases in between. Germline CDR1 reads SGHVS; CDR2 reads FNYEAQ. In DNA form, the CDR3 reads TGTGCCAGCAGCCTACGGGACGATGTAATGTTTGACACCGGGGAGCTGTTTTTT. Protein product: CASSLRDDVMFDTGELFF.

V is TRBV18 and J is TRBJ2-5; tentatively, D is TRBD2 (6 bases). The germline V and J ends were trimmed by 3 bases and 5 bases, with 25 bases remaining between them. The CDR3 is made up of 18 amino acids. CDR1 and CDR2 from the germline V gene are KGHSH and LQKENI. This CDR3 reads CASSPSWARREEWETQYF. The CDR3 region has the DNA TGTGCCAGCTCACCCTCATGGGCCAGGAGGGAGGAGTGGGAGACCCAGTACTTC.

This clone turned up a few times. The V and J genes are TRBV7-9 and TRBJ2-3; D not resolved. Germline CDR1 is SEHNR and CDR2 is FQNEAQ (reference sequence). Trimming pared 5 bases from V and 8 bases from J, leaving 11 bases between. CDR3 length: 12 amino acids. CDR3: CASSPALGTQYF. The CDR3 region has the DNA TGTGCCAGCAGCCCGGCTTTAGGTACGCAGTATTTT.

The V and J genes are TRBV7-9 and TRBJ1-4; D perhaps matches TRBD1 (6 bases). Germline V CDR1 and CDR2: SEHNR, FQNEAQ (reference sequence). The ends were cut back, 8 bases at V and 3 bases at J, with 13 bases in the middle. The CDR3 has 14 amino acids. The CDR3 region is CASGQTGSNEKLFF. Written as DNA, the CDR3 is TGTGCCAGCGGCCAAACAGGGTCTAATGAAAAACTGTTTTTT.

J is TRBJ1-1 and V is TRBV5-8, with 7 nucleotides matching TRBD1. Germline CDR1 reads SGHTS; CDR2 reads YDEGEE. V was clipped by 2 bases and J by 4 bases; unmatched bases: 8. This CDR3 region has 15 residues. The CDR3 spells CASSFQTGKGTEAFF. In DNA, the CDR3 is TGTGCCAGCAGCTTCCAGACAGGGAAGGGCACTGAAGCTTTCTTT.

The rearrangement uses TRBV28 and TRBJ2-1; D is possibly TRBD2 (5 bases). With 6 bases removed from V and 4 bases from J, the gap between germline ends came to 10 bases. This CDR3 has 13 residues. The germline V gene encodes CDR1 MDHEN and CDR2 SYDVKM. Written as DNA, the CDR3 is TGTGCCAGCAGCTCTACTAGGTACAATGAGCAGTTCTTC. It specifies CASSSTRYNEQFF.

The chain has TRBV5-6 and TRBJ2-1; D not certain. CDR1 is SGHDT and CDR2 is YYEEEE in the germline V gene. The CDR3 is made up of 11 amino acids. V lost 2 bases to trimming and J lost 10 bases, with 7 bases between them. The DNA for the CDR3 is TGTGCCAGCAGCTTAGCTGAGGAGCAGTTCTTC. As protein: CASSLAEEQFF.

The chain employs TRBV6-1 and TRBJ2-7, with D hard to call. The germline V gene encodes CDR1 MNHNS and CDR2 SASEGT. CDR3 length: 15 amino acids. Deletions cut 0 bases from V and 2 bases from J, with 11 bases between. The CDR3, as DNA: TGTGCCAGCAGTGAAGCGTGGCAACACACCTACGAGCAGTACTTC. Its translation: CASSEAWQHTYEQYF.

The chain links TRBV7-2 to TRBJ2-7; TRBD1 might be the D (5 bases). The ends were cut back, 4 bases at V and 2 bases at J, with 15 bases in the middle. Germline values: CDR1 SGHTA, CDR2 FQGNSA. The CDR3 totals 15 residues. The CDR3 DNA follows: TGTGCCAGCAGCTCCTCAGGGAAACCCCCCTACGAGCAGTACTTC. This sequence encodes CASSSSGKPPYEQYF. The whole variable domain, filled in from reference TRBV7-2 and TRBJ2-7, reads GAGVSQSPSNKVTEKGKDVELRCDPISGHTALYWYRQSLGQGLEFLIYFQGNSAPDKSGLPSDRFSAERTGGSVSTLTIQRTQQEDSAVYLCASSSSGKPPYEQYFGPGTRLTVT.

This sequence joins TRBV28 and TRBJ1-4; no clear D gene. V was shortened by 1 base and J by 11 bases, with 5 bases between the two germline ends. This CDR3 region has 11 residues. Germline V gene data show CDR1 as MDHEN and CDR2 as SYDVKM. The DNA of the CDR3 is TGTGCCAGCAGTTTATTTCATAAACTGTTTTTT. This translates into CASSLFHKLFF.

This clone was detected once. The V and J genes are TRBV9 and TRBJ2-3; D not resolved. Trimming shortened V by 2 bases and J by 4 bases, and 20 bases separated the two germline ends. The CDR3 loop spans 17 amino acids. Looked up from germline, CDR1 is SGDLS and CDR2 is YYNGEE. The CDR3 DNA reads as TGTGCCAGCAGCGTTCGACCCACCGGGCCCCGGTCAGATACGCAGTATTTT. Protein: CASSVRPTGPRSDTQYF.

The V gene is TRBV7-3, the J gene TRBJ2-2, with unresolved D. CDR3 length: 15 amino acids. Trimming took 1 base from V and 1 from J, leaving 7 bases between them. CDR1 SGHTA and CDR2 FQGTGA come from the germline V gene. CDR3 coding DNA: TGTGCCAGCAGCTTAAGGGCAGGGAACACCGGGGAGCTGTTTTTT. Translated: CASSLRAGNTGELFF.

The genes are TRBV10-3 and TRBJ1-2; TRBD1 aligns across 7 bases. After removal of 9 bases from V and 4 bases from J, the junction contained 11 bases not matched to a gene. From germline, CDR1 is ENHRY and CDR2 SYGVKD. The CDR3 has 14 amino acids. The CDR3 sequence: CAIEGDSPGYGYTF. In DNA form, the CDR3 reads TGTGCCATAGAGGGGGACAGTCCTGGCTATGGCTACACCTTC.

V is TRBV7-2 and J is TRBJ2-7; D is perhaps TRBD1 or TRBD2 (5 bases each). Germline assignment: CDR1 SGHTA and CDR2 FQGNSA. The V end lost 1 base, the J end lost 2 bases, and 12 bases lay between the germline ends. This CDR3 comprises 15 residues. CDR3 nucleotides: TGTGCCAGCAGCTTAGGGGGGTCCTCTACCTACGAGCAGTACTTC. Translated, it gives CASSLGGSSTYEQYF.

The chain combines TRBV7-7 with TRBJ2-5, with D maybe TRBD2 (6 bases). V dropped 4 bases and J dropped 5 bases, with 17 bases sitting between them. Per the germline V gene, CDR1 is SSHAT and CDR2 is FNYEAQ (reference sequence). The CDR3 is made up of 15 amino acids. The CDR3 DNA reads TGTGCCAGCAGCTATCAGACGGGGGTCATGGAGACCCAGTACTTC. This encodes CASSYQTGVMETQYF.